This T cell receptor beta chain was recovered during a study of shared T cell receptors in the human thymus. Sequencing used immunoSEQ multiplex PCR; TCRdb keeps in-frame clones, though not all of them. The sample holds 700,000 or so clones, 75% to 90% seen once. This clone was detected only once. Trimming shortened V by 4 bases and J by 4 bases, and 23 bases separated the two germline ends. The CDR3 contains 19 residues. CDR1 is MGHRA, CDR2 YSYEKL, per germline. Separately, the same data were catalogued under a study of human thymus T cells. In that study: Donors were healthy Finnish infants having corrective surgery for congenital heart defects. Resections removed during corrective heart surgery provided the thymus tissue used. In thymic and blood repertoires alike, V and J usage looked biased. Thymic repertoires from unrelated individuals overlapped highly, related research reported.

This TCR was sampled from a girl less than two years old with a congenital heart defect. Material for sequencing was thymocytes. V and J are TRBV4-1 and TRBJ2-6, with D possibly matching TRBD1 (5 bases). CDR3 DNA sequence: TGCGCCAGCAGCCTACACCAGGGAACCCAATTTGGAGGGGCCAACGTCCTGACTTTC. The encoded protein is CASSLHQGTQFGGANVLTF.